This TCR beta chain was retrieved from a study of T cell clones after liver transplantation. Generated by immunoSEQ multiplex PCR, the TCRdb table keeps only in-frame clones and is missing some. The repertoire holds fewer than 65,000 clones, 60% to 80% seen once, with nearly 10% in the top ten. V was clipped by 6 bases and J by 4 bases, with 10 bases between them. This CDR3 region has 13 residues. The germline V gene encodes CDR1 MNHEY and CDR2 SMNVEV (reference sequence). The receptor was isolated from a human patient who received a liver transplant. Some T cells may have come from the graft donor. This specimen was CD4+ T cells from blood, taken at the 22-month timepoint. The V call is TRBV27, the J call TRBJ1-5, with D tentatively TRBD1 (6 bases). The CDR3 spells CASRSQGNQPQHF. Here the CDR3 DNA reads TGTGCCAGCAGGTCACAGGGAAATCAGCCCCAGCATTTT.